The entry that follows covers one T cell receptor beta chain sequence. Its antigen is unidentified. TCRdb keeps only in-frame clones here, not all; method: immunoSEQ multiplex PCR. Of about 95,000 clones detected, around 85% appear once; the ten largest clones hold 20%. The sample originates from a study of cytomegalovirus exposure and HLA in healthy donors. Study outcomes and limitations: The authors enumerated 180 or so TCR beta chains as linked to cytomegalovirus. Reports indicated that the classifier achieved high specificity and sensitivity in diagnosing cytomegalovirus status. Testing in vitro showed three CMV-associated chains specific for CMV antigens.

The ends were cut back, 1 base at V and 6 bases at J, with 7 bases in the middle. CDR1 is SGHVS, CDR2 FQNEAQ, per germline. The CDR3 is 12 residues long. The V call is TRBV7-8, the J call TRBJ2-7; D unresolved. The sequence was collected from a man aged 18 to 30 in good health and CMV-seropositive. Sequenced material: PBMCs. As DNA, the CDR3 is TGTGCCAGCAGCTTAGAGTGGGGCGAGCAGTACGTC. This sequence encodes CASSLEWGEQYV.